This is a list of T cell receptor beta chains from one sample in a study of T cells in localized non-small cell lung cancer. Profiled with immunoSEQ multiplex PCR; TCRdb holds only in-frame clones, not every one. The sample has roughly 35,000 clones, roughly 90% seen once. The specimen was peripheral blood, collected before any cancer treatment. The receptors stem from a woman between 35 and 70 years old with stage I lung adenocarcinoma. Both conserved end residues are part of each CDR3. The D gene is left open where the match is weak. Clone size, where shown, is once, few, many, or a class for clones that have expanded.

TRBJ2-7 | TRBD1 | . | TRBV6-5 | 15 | TGTGCCAGCAGTTACGACAGGGGGCCCACCTACGAGCAGTACTTC | CASSYDRGPTYEQYF
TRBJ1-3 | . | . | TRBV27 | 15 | TGTGCCAGCAGTTTTGGTGCTGGCTCTGGAAACACCATATATTTT | CASSFGAGSGNTIYF
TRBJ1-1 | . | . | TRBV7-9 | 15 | TGTGCCAGCACGGACCCCAGGTTCGAGGACACTGAAGCTTTCTTT | CASTDPRFEDTEAFF
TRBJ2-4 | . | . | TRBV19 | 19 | TGTGCCAGTAGTATACGTGGTGCGGTCTCTTTCTTATCCAAAAACATTCAGTACTTC | CASSIRGAVSFLSKNIQYF
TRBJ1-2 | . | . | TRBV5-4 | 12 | TGTGCCAGCAGCGTCCCCGGGACTGGCTACACCTTC | CASSVPGTGYTF
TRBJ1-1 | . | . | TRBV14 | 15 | TGTGCCAGCAGCCAAGATAGGCACCCACCCGGTGAAGCTTTCTTT | CASSQDRHPPGEAFF
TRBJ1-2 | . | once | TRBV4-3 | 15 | TGCGCCAGCAGCCAAGATCGATTGGGGGCGCGCGGCTACACCTTC | CASSQDRLGARGYTF
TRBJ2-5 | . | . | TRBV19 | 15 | TGTGCCAGTAGTACCACGACGGCTGTCCAAGAGACCCAGTACTTC | CASSTTTAVQETQYF
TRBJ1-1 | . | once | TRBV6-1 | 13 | TGTGCCAGCACCGACCCTAGTGGCACTGAAGCTTTCTTT | CASTDPSGTEAFF
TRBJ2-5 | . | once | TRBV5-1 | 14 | TGCGCCAGCAGCCGTGGGGACACGTCGGAGACCCAGTACTTC | CASSRGDTSETQYF
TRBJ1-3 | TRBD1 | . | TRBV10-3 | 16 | TGTGCCACCTCCCTTTTACAGGGGCCTCCTGGAAACACCATATATTTT | CATSLLQGPPGNTIYF
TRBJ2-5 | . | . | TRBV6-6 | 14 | TGTGCCAGCAGTTACTCGGTCGGTCAAGAGACCCAGTACTTC | CASSYSVGQETQYF
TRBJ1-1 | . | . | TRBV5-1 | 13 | TGCGCCAGCAGCTTGGACTTGAACACTGAAGCTTTCTTT | CASSLDLNTEAFF
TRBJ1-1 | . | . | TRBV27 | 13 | TGTGCCAGCAGTTTTTACAGCAACACTGAAGCTTTCTTT | CASSFYSNTEAFF
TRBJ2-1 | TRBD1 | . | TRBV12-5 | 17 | TGTGCTAGTGGTTTGGCCCACCGGGACAGGGGCTACAATGAGCAGTTCTTC | CASGLAHRDRGYNEQFF
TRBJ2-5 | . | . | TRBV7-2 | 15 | TGTGCCAGCAGCGTCCACAGGGTACCGCAAGAGACCCAGTACTTC | CASSVHRVPQETQYF
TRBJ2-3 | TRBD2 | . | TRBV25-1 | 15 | TGTGCCAGCAGTGATCCCGCGGGGGGGACAGATACGCAGTATTTT | CASSDPAGGTDTQYF
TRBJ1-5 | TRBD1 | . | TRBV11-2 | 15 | TGTGCCAGCAGCGTCGGGACAGGGCCCAATCAGCCCCAGCATTTT | CASSVGTGPNQPQHF
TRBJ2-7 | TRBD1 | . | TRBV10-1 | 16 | TGCGCCAGCAGTGATCATCCCGGGACAGACCACTACGAGCAGTACTTC | CASSDHPGTDHYEQYF
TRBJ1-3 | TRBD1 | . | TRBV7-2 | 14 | TGTGCCAGCAGCCCCGACAGGGGTGGAAACACCATATATTTT | CASSPDRGGNTIYF
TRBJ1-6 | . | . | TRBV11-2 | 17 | TGTGCCAGCAGCTTAGATTCCCACAGCTCCTATAATTCACCCCTCCACTTT | CASSLDSHSSYNSPLHF
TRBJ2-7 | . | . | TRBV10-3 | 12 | TGTGCCGCCCGGGCCCAATACTACGAACAGTACTTC | CAARAQYYEQYF
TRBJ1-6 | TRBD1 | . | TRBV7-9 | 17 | TGTGCCAGCAGCTTAGACGCCGGGACAGGGTACAATTCACCCCTCCACTTT | CASSLDAGTGYNSPLHF
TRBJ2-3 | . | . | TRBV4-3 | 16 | TGCGCCAGCAGCCAAGTTCAGAGTTATAGCACAGATACGCAGTATTTT | CASSQVQSYSTDTQYF
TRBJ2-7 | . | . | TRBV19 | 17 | TGTGCCAGTAGTGGAGGAAACGGACGGACGGATCCCTACGAGCAGTACTTC | CASSGGNGRTDPYEQYF
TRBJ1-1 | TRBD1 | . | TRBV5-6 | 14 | TGTGCCAGCAGCTGGGAACAGGGGATCACTGAAGCTTTCTTT | CASSWEQGITEAFF
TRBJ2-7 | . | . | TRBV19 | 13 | TGTGCCAGTAGTCCGCGATCCGTTTCGGAGCAGTACTTC | CASSPRSVSEQYF
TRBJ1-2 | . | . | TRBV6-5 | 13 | TGTGCCAGCAGTTACACCAGCGGCTATGGCTACACCTTC | CASSYTSGYGYTF
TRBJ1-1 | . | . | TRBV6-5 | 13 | TGTGCCAGCAGTTACGAGATGAACACTGAAGCTTTCTTT | CASSYEMNTEAFF
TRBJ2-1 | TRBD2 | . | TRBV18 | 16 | TGTGCCAGCTCACCAGAGGCTAGCGGGGGACAAGGGGAGCAGTTCTTC | CASSPEASGGQGEQFF
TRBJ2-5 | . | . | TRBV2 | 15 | TGTGCCAGCGGTAGAGGGGTTGGGGGACAAGAGACCCAGTACTTC | CASGRGVGGQETQYF
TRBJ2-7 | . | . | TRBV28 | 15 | TGTGCCAGCAGTTCACCTAGTACAGGTCTCTACGAGCAGTACTTC | CASSSPSTGLYEQYF
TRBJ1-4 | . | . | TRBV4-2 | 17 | TGTGCCAGCAGCCAAGATCCTCTTAAGGGCTTTGGGGAAAAACTGTTTTTT | CASSQDPLKGFGEKLFF
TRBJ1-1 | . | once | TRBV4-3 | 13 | TGCGCCAGCAGCCAAACAGGGTCATCTGAAGCTTTCTTT | CASSQTGSSEAFF
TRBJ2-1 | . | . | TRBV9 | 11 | TGTGCCAGCAGCGTCAAGAATGAGCAGTTCTTC | CASSVKNEQFF
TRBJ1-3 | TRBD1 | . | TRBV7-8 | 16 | TGTGCCAGCAGCTTAAGAACGACAGGGTTAGCCAACACCATATATTTT | CASSLRTTGLANTIYF
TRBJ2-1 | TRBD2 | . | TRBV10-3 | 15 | TGTGCCATCAGTGGAAGCGGGGGGGCCCGAAATGAGCAGTTCTTC | CAISGSGGARNEQFF
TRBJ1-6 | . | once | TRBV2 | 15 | TGTGCCAGCATCCGCGGGGCATCCTATAATTCACCCCTCCACTTT | CASIRGASYNSPLHF
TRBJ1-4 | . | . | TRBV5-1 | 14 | TGCGCCAGCAGCATTCAGGGTGGGAGTGAAAAACTGTTTTTT | CASSIQGGSEKLFF
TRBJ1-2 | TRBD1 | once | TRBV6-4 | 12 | TGTGCCAGCAGTGACGACAGGGGTGGCTACACCTTC | CASSDDRGGYTF
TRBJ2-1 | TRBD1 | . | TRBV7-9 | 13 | TGTGCCACCGTGGGACAGACTAAGGGTGAGCAGTTCTTC | CATVGQTKGEQFF
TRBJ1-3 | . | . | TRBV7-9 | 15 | TGTGCCAGCAGCTTAGTACAGGGCTCTGGAAACACCATATATTTT | CASSLVQGSGNTIYF
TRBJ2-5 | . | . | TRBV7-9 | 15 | TGTGCCAGCAGCTTACGGCCATTGATTGGGGAGACCCAGTACTTC | CASSLRPLIGETQYF
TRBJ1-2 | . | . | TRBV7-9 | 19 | TGTGCCAGCAGCCTCTCGATCGCCGAGGATTGGTTATTTGACTATGGCTACACCTTC | CASSLSIAEDWLFDYGYTF
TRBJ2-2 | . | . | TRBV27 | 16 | TGTGCCAGCAGTTTACTTCCGTCAGGGCGCGCCGGGGAGCTGTTTTTT | CASSLLPSGRAGELFF